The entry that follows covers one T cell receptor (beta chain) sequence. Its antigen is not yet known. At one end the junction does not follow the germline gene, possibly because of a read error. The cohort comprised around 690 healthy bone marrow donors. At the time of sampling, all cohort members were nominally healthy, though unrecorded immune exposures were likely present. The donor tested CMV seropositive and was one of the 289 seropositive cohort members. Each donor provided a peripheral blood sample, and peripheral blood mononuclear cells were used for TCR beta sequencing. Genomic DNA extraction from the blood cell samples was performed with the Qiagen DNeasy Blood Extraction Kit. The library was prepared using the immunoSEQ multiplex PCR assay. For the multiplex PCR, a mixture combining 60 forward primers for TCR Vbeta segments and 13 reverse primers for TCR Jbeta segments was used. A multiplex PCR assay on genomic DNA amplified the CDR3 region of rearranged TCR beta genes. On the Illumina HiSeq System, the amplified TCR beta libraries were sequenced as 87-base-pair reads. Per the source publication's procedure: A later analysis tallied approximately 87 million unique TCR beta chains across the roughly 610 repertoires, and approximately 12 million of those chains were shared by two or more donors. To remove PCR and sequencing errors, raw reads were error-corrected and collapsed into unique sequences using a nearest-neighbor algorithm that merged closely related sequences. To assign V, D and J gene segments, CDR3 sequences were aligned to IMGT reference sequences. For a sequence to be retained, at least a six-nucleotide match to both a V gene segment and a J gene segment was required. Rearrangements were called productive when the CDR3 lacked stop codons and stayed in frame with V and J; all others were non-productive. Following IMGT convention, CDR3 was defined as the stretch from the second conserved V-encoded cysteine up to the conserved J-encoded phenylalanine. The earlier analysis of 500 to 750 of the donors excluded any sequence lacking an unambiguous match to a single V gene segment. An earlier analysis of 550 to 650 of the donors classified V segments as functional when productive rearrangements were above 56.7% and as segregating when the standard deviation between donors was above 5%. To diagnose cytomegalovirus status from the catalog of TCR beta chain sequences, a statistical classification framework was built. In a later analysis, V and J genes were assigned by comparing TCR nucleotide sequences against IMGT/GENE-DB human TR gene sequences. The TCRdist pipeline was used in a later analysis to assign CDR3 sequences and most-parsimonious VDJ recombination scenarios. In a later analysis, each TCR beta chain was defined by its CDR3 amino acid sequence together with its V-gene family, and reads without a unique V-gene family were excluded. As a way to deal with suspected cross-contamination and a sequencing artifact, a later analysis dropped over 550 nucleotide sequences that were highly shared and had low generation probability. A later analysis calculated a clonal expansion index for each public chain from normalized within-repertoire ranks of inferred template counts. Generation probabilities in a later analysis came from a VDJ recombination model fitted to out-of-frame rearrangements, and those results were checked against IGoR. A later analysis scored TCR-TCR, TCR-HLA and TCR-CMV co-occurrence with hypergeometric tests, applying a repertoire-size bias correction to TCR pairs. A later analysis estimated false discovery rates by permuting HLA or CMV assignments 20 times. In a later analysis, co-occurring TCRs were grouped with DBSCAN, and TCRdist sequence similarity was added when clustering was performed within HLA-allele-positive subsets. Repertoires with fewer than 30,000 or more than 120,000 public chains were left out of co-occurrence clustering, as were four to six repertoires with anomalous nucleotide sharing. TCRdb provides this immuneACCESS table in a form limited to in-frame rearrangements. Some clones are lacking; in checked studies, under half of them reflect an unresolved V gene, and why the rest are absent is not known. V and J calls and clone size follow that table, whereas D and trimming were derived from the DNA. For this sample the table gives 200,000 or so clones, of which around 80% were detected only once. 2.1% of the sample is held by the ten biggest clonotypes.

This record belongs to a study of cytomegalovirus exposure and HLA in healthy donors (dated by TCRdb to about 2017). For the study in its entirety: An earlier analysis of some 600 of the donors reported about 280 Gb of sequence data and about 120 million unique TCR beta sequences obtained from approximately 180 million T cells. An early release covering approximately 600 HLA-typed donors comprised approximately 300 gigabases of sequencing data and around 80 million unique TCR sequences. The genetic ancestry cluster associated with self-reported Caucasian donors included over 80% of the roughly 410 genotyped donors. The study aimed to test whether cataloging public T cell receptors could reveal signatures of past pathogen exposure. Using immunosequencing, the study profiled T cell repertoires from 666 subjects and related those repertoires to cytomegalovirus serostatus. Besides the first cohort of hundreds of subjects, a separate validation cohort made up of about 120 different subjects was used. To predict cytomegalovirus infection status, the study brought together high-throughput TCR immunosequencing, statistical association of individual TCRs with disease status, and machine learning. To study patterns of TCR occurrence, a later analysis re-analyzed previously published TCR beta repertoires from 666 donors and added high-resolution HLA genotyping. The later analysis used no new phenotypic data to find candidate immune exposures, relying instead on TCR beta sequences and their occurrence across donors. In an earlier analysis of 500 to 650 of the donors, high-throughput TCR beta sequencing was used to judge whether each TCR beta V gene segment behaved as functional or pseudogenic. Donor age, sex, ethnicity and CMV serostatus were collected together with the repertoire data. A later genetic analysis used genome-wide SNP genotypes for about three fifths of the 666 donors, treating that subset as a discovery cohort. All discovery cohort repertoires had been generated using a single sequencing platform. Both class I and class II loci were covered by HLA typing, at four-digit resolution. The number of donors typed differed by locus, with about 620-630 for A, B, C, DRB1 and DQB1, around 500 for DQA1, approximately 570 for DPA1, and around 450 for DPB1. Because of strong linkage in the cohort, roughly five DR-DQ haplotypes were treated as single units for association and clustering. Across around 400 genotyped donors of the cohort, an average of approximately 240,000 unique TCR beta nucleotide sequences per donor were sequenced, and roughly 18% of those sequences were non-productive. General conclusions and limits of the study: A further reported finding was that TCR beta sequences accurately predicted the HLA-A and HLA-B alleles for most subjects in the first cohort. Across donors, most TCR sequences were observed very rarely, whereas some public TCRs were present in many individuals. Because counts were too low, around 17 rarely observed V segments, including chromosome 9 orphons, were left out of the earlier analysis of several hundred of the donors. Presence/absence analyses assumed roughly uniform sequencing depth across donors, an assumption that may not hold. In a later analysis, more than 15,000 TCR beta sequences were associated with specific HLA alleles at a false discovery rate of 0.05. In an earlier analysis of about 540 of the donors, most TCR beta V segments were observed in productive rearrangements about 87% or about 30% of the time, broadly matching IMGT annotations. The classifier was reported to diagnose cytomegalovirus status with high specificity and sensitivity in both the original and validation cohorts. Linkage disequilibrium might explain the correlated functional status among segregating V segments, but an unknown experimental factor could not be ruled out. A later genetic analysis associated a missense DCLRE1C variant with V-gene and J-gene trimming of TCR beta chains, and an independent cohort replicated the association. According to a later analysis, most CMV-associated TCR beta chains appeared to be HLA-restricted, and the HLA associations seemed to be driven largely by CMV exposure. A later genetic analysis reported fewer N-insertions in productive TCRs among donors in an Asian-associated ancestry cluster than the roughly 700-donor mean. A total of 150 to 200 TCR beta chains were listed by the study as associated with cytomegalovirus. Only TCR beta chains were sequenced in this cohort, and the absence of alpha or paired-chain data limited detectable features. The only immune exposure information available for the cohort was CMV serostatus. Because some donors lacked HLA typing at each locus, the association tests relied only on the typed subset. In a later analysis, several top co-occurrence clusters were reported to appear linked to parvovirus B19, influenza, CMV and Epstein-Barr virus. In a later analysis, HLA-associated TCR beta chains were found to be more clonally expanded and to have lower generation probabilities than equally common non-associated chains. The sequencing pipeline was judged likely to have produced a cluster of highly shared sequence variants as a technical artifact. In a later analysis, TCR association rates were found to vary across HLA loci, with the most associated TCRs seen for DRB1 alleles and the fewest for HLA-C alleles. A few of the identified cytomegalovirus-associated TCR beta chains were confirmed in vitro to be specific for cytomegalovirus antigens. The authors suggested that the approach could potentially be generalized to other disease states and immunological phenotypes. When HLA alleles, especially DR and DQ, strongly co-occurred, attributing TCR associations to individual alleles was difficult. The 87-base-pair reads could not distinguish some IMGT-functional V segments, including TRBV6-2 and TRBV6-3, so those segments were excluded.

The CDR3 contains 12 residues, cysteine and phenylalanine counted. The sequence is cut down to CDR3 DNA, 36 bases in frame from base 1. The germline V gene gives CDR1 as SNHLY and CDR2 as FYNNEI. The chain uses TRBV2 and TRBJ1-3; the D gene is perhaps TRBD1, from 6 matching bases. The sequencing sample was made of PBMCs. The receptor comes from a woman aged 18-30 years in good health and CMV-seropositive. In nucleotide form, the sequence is TGTGCCGGCAGGGACACTGGAAACACCATATATTTT. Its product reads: CAGRDTGNTIYF.